The sequence of this TCR beta chain was determined in a study of cytomegalovirus exposure and HLA in healthy donors. For this clone: Its antigen is not identified.

At collection, donors were nominally healthy, but unrecorded immune exposures were probable. The PCR had 60 Vbeta and 13 Jbeta primers. The repertoire was sequenced with immunoSEQ multiplex PCR; TCRdb's copy has only in-frame clones and lacks some. There are about 140,000 clones in the sample; around 85% occur only once, and 8.8% lies in the top ten. Unmatched junction bases numbered 9, after V lost 6 bases and J lost 3 bases. In germline, CDR1 is MNHNS, CDR2 SASEGT. This CDR3 has 15 residues. Findings of the study overall: Some public TCRs appeared in many individuals, while most sequences were rare.

This receptor was identified in a woman between 45 and 60 years old in good health and CMV-seropositive. Input material: PBMCs. The chain recombines TRBV6-1 with TRBJ1-2; 8 bases map to TRBD1. The CDR3 coding sequence is TGTGCCAGCAGGGGGCTGGGACAGGCCCACTATGGCTACACCTTC. It is translated as CASRGLGQAHYGYTF.